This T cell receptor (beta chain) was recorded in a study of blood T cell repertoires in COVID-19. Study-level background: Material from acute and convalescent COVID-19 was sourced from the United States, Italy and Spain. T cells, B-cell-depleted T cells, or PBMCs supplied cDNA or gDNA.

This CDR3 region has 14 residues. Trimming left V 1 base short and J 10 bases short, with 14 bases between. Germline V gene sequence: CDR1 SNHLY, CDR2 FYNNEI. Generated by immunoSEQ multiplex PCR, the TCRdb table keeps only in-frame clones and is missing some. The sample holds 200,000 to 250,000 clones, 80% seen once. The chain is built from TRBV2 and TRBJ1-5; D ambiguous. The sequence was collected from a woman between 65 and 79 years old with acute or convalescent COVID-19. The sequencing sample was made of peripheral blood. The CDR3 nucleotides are TGTGCCAGCAGTGAAGTCACCGGAGTAACCCCCCAGCATTTT. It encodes CASSEVTGVTPQHF. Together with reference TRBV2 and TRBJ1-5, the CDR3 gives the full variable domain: EPEVTQTPSHQVTQMGQEVILRCVPISNHLYFYWYRQILGQKVEFLVSFYNNEISEKSEIFDDQFSVERPDGSNFTLKIRSTKLEDSAMYFCASSEVTGVTPQHFGDGTRLSIL.